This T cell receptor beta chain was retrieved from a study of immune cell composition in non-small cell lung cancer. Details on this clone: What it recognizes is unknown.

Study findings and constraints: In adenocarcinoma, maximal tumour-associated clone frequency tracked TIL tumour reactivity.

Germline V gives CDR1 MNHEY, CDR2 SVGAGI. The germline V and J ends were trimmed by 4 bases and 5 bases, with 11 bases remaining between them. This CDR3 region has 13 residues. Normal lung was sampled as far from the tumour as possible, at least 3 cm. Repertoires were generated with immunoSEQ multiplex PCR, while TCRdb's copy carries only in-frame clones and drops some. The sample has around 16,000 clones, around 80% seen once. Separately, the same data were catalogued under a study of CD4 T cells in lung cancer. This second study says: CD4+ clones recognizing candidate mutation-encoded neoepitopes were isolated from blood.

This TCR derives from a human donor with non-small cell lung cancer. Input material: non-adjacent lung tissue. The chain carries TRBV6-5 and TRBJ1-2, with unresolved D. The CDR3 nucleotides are TGTGCCAGCAGTTGGACCGTAGATTATGGCTACACCTTC. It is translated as CASSWTVDYGYTF.